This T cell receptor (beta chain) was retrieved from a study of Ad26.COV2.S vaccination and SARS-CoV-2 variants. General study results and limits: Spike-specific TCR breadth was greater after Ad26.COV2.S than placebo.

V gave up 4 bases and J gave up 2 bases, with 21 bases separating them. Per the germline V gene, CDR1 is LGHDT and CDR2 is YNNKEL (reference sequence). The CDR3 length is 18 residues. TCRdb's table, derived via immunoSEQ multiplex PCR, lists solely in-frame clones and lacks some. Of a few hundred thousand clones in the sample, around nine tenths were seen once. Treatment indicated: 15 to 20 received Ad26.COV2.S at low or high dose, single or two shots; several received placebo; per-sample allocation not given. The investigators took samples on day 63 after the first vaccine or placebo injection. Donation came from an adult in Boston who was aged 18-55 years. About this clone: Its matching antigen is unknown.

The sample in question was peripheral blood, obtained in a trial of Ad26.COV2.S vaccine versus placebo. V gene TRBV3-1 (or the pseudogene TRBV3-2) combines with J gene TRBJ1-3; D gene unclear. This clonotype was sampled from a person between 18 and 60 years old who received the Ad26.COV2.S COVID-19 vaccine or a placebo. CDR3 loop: CASSPRAHSLAAGNTIYF. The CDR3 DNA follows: TGTGCCAGCAGCCCGAGGGCCCACAGCCTCGCGGCTGGAAACACCATATATTTT.